This passage covers 18 T cell receptor beta chains from one sample sequenced in a study of vaccination and CD4 T cells after COVID-19. Cultured CD4+ T cell DNA underwent sequencing with the Oncomine TCR Beta short-read assay. From the PCR reads, TCRdb called clonotypes with MiXCR, one entry per CDR3 protein. The sample records approximately 26,000 distinct CDR3 sequences, under 70% being singletons. No antigen is known for these receptors. Documented treatment: roughly 10-day PBMC culture with coronavirus spike peptide pools or control peptides (ViraFEST assay). Sample: CD4+ T cells from blood, cultured in vitro. The receptors shown here come from a human donor who had recovered from COVID-19.

The rearrangement uses TRBV6-2 or TRBV6-3 and TRBJ1-4; no clear D. V lost 5 bases and J lost 6, with 16 bases in between. The germline V gene encodes CDR1 MNHEY and CDR2 SVGEGT. This CDR3 has 15 residues. The CDR3 loop reads CASSHPVERDEKLFF. The CDR3 DNA reads TGTGCCAGCAGTCACCCAGTGGAGCGGGATGAAAAACTGTTTTTT.

The chain recombines TRBV6-5 with TRBJ1-5; D is uncertain. V shed 0 bases and J shed 1 base, with 19 bases lying between them. The CDR3 sequence is 19 residues long. Germline V gene sequence: CDR1 MNHEY, CDR2 SVGAGI. CDR3 sequence (DNA): TGTGCCAGCAGTTACTCGATCGGATTCCCTGACCTGAGCAATCAGCCCCAGCATTTT. Protein: CASSYSIGFPDLSNQPQHF.

The chain uses TRBV30 and TRBJ2-1; 8 nucleotides align to TRBD1. The CDR3 length is 13 residues. The germline CDR1 and CDR2 sequences are GTSNPN and SVGIG (reference sequence). V dropped 5 bases and J dropped 15; count of bases not matched to a gene: 15. The CDR3 DNA reads as TGTGCCTGGCTCCGCGGGACAGGCGAACCTGGGTTCTTC. It yields the protein CAWLRGTGEPGFF.

This sequence joins TRBV7-2 and TRBJ1-2; weak D call: TRBD1 (6 bases). Per germline, CDR1 SGHTA and CDR2 FQGNSA. The V end was cut by 2 bases, the J end by 7 bases, with 14 bases between. This CDR3 is 14 amino acids long. CDR3 sequence (DNA): TGTGCCAGCAGCTTACGGTCGGGGGGCTCTGGCTACACCTTC. This translates into CASSLRSGGSGYTF.

This clonotype was picked up a small number of times. The chain recombines TRBV15 with TRBJ2-1; D gene unclear. The CDR3 sequence is 11 residues long. Trimming removed 5 bases at V and 8 bases at J, with 7 bases between. CDR1 is LNHNV and CDR2 is YYDKDF in the germline V gene (reference sequence). CDR3 in DNA: TGTGCCACCAGCCCCGGCCATGAGCAGTTCTTC. Amino acid sequence: CATSPGHEQFF. The full variable domain, completed using reference TRBV15 and TRBJ2-1, is DAMVIQNPRYQVTQFGKPVTLSCSQTLNHNVMYWYQQKSSQAPKLLFHYYDKDFNNEADTPDNFQSRRPNTSFCFLDIRSPGLGDTAMYLCATSPGHEQFFGPGTRLTVL.

This sequence joins TRBV7-9 and TRBJ1-5; TRBD1 matches 9 bases. Germline CDR1 reads SEHNR; CDR2 reads FQNEAQ (reference sequence). V was pared by 1 base and J by 0 bases, with 4 bases of the junction left unmatched. The CDR3 has 17 residues. For the CDR3, the DNA is TGTGCCAGCAGCTTAGGGACAGGGGACTATAGCAATCAGCCCCAGCATTTT. It codes for CASSLGTGDYSNQPQHF.

V gene TRBV19 combines with J gene TRBJ1-5; D remains ambiguous. V was shortened by 5 bases and J by 5 bases, with 7 bases between the two germline ends. This CDR3 comprises 12 residues. The V gene's germline CDR1 is LNHDA and CDR2 SQIVND (reference sequence). CDR3 region: CASSRGDQPQHF. The CDR3 coding sequence is TGTGCCAGTAGTCGCGGGGATCAGCCCCAGCATTTT.

This clonotype has more than one count but fewer than ten. The chain has TRBV4-2 and TRBJ2-7, with 7 bases aligning to TRBD2. Germline assignment: CDR1 LGHNA and CDR2 YNFKEQ. V trimming: 4 bases; J trimming: 3 bases; junction bases outside the gene matches: 9. This CDR3 is built from 15 residues. CDR3: CASSPVGTTNYEQYF. DNA of the CDR3: TGTGCCAGCAGCCCCGTCGGGACTACGAACTACGAGCAGTACTTC.

The chain uses TRBV30 and TRBJ2-5, with a possible D match to TRBD2 (5 bases). Germline assignment: CDR1 GTSNPN and CDR2 SVGIG (reference sequence). The CDR3 runs to 15 residues. Trimming removed 0 bases at V and 0 bases at J, with 11 bases between. The CDR3: CAWSVQRRYQETQYF. DNA of the CDR3: TGTGCCTGGAGTGTACAGCGGCGATACCAAGAGACCCAGTACTTC.

V gene TRBV6-5 combines with J gene TRBJ2-1; 9 bases are shared with TRBD2. Trimming cost V 2 bases and J 8 bases; bases outside gene matches: 19. Germline CDR1 is MNHEY and CDR2 is SVGAGI. CDR3 size: 19 residues. This CDR3 reads CASSYPKGGGTSRQDEQFF. CDR3 DNA: TGTGCCAGCAGTTACCCCAAGGGGGGAGGGACTAGCCGCCAGGATGAGCAGTTCTTC.

The CDR3 DNA reads as TGTGCCAGCAGTTACGGAGGGGGACTCGCGGGCCACAATGAGCAGTTCTTC. Its protein product is CASSYGGGLAGHNEQFF. This rearrangement joins TRBV6-5 to TRBJ2-1; D tentatively fits TRBD1 or TRBD2 (6 bases each). Germline CDR1 is MNHEY and CDR2 is SVGAGI. The V and J ends lost 2 bases and 5 bases respectively, with 19 bases between them. CDR3 size: 17 residues.

This clonotype has more than one count but fewer than ten. The chain recombines TRBV7-2 with TRBJ1-6; weak D call: TRBD1 (5 bases). The CDR3 is 14 residues long. Looked up from germline, CDR1 is SGHTA and CDR2 is FQGNSA. V was cut by 11 bases and J by 6 bases, with 17 bases left in between. This chain's CDR3 is CAPGRRQFNSPLHF. CDR3 bases: TGTGCCCCTGGCCGACGACAGTTTAATTCACCCCTCCACTTT.

This clonotype appeared a single time. The V call is TRBV5-1, the J call TRBJ2-2; maybe TRBD2 (5 bases). Looked up from germline, CDR1 is SGHRS and CDR2 is YFSETQ. This CDR3 comprises 14 residues. With 4 bases removed from V and 7 bases from J, the gap between germline ends came to 14 bases. The CDR3 is CASSARTGVGELFF. The CDR3 nucleotides are TGCGCCAGCAGCGCCCGGACCGGGGTCGGGGAGCTGTTTTTT.

The chain carries TRBV7-2 and TRBJ2-7, with D hard to call. In germline, CDR1 is SGHTA, CDR2 FQGNSA. The CDR3 has 12 residues. V lost 1 base and J lost 7, with 8 bases in between. Here the CDR3 DNA reads TGTGCCAGCAGCTTAGACTCCCGGGAGCAGTACTTC. It encodes CASSLDSREQYF.

The V call is TRBV6-2 or TRBV6-3, the J call TRBJ1-5, with no clear D. V lost 6 bases to trimming and J lost 6 bases, with 12 bases between them. The CDR3 contains 13 residues. The germline V gene has CDR1 MNHEY and CDR2 SVGEGT. CDR3 nucleotides: TGTGCCAGCAGACCCCATGGCGGTCAGCCCCAGCATTTT. Its protein is CASRPHGGQPQHF.

In nucleotides, the CDR3 is TGTGCCAGCACTCTATTAGGTCAAGCGGGGGTTGCCGGGGAGCTGTTTTTT. Its protein is CASTLLGQAGVAGELFF. J is TRBJ2-2 and V is TRBV6-1; 8 bases map to TRBD2. This CDR3 has 17 amino acids. Trimming took 7 bases from V and 6 from J; bases not matched to a gene: 16. Germline CDR1 reads MNHNS; CDR2 reads SASEGT.

This clonotype occurred a few times. This chain joins TRBV7-9 and TRBJ1-5; D is perhaps TRBD1 (5 bases). The length of the CDR3 is 14 residues. V was clipped by 1 base and J by 7 bases, with 11 bases between them. Germline values: CDR1 SEHNR, CDR2 FQNEAQ (reference sequence). DNA of the CDR3: TGTGCCAGCAGCTTAGGGGGGTTTCGGCAGCCCCAGCATTTT. Its protein product is CASSLGGFRQPQHF.

The chain is built from TRBV19 and TRBJ2-6, with a weak D call TRBD1 (5 bases). V lost 1 base to trimming and J lost 0 bases, with 16 bases between them. This CDR3 has 19 amino acids. CDR1 and CDR2 from the germline V gene are LNHDA and SQIVND (reference sequence). Here the CDR3 reads CASSIGPQVSYSGANVLTF. Here the CDR3 DNA reads TGTGCCAGTAGTATAGGGCCACAGGTTTCCTACTCTGGGGCCAACGTCCTGACTTTC. Full variable domain (outside the CDR3, taken from reference TRBV19 and TRBJ2-6): DGGITQSPKYLFRKEGQNVTLSCEQNLNHDAMYWYRQDPGQGLRLIYYSQIVNDFQKGDIAEGYSVSREKKESFPLTVTSAQKNPTAFYLCASSIGPQVSYSGANVLTFGAGSRLTVL.